These 20 T cell receptor beta chains were sequenced from one sample in a study of shared clonotypes between healthy human individuals. CD8 cells classed as naive were CD45RO-negative and positively selected for CCR7, excluding terminally differentiated effector memory CD45RA+ cells. The table came from immunoSEQ multiplex PCR; TCRdb's copy has only in-frame clones and leaves some out. Of 1.5 million to 2.5 million clones in the sample, approximately 95% are singletons; the top ten hold 1% to 1.5%. Material: naive CD8+ T cells sorted from blood. The receptors here all came from a man between 18 and 29 years old in good health.

The chain has TRBV4-1 and TRBJ1-2; tentative D call: TRBD1 (6 bases). The CDR3 totals 15 residues. Deletions cut 5 bases from V and 5 bases from J, with 18 bases between. Germline loops: CDR1 MGHRA, CDR2 YSYEKL. The CDR3 DNA is TGCGCCAGCAGCTACAGCTCAGGGGTGGGGTATGGCTACACCTTC. It specifies CASSYSSGVGYGYTF.

V usage is TRBV28 and J usage is TRBJ1-6, with D uncertain. Deletions cut 7 bases from V and 5 bases from J, with 18 bases between. This CDR3 has 16 amino acids. Germline V lookup: CDR1 MDHEN, CDR2 SYDVKM. The CDR3 here is CASKSVEESDNSPLHF. The CDR3 DNA reads as TGTGCCAGCAAATCTGTGGAGGAATCTGATAATTCACCCCTCCACTTT.

The chain joins TRBV28 to TRBJ1-5, with 11 bases identical to TRBD1. CDR1 and CDR2 from the germline V gene are MDHEN and SYDVKM. The CDR3 length is 15 residues. V shed 6 bases, J shed 5 bases, and the junction held 6 bases outside the gene matches. This CDR3 reads CASSKTGQGDQPQHF. Written as DNA, the CDR3 is TGTGCCAGCAGCAAAACGGGACAGGGGGATCAGCCCCAGCATTTT.

On this clone itself: The same CDR3 can be traced to other DNA sequences in this sample. J is TRBJ1-5 and V is TRBV7-9; D unclear. Germline assignment: CDR1 SEHNR and CDR2 FQNEAQ (reference sequence). The CDR3 consists of 14 residues. Trimming cost V 4 bases and J 3 bases, with 10 bases left between them. The CDR3 bases are TGTGCCAGCAGCTCTTCGGGAGACAATCAGCCCCAGCATTTT. As protein: CASSSSGDNQPQHF.

The chain is built from TRBV13 and TRBJ2-7, with 8 positions matching TRBD2. Per germline, CDR1 PRHDT and CDR2 FYEKMQ (reference sequence). The CDR3 spans 14 residues. With 1 base clipped from V and 6 bases from J, the junction kept 5 bases outside the gene matches. CDR3 bases: TGTGCCAGCAGCTTAGTGGCGGGGGGTCTCGAGCAGTACTTC. Residues: CASSLVAGGLEQYF.

The V call is TRBV10-3, the J call TRBJ1-2; 7 nucleotides line up with TRBD1. This CDR3 has 15 residues. The germline gives CDR1 ENHRY, CDR2 SYGVKD. The V gene end was trimmed by 8 bases and the J gene end by 5 bases; junction bases not matched to a gene: 14. Written as DNA, the CDR3 is TGTGCCATCTTCCCGGAAGGACAGGCTCTGTATGGCTACACCTTC. This translates into CAIFPEGQALYGYTF.

This chain links TRBV6-1 with TRBJ1-1; the D is unclear. There are 13 residues in the CDR3. The V end lost 6 bases, the J end lost 3 bases, and 11 bases lay between the germline ends. Germline V gene data show CDR1 as MNHNS and CDR2 as SASEGT. CDR3 protein: CASRNDGYTEAFF. For the CDR3, the DNA is TGTGCCAGCAGAAACGACGGGTACACTGAAGCTTTCTTT.

V gene TRBV4-1 combines with J gene TRBJ2-3; tentative D call: TRBD2 (5 bases). Germline CDR1 is MGHRA and CDR2 is YSYEKL. Trimming pared 4 bases from V and 2 bases from J, leaving 7 bases between. The CDR3 has 13 residues. The CDR3 is CASSRRDTDTQYF. For the CDR3, the DNA is TGCGCCAGCAGCCGCCGGGACACAGATACGCAGTATTTT.

The chain employs TRBV30 and TRBJ2-7, with a possible D match to TRBD2 (6 bases). Germline loops: CDR1 GTSNPN, CDR2 SVGIG (reference sequence). V shed 0 bases and J shed 5 bases, with 17 bases lying between them. The CDR3 totals 15 residues. CDR3 residues: CAWSVSGGIADEQYF. CDR3 nucleotide sequence: TGTGCCTGGAGTGTCTCCGGCGGGATAGCTGACGAGCAGTACTTC. Combining the CDR3 with reference TRBV30 and TRBJ2-7 gives the whole variable domain SQTIHQWPATLVQPVGSPLSLECTVEGTSNPNLYWYRQAAGRGLQLLFYSVGIGQISSEVPQNLSASRPQDRQFILSSKKLLLSDSGFYLCAWSVSGGIADEQYFGPGTRLTVT.

The CDR3 loop is CASSFHPGEGYEQYF. The CDR3 DNA sequence: TGCGCCAGCAGCTTTCATCCAGGCGAAGGCTACGAGCAGTACTTC. The chain recombines TRBV5-1 with TRBJ2-7; D uncertain. Looked up from germline, CDR1 is SGHRS and CDR2 is YFSETQ. The CDR3 runs 15 residues. Trimming took off 2 bases at V and 3 bases at J, with 15 bases between the two ends.

The sample holds one count of this clone. Distinct nucleotide sequences in the sample also encode this CDR3. The chain joins TRBV9 to TRBJ2-2; D remains ambiguous. The V end was cut by 6 bases, the J end by 0 bases, with 6 bases between. The CDR3 totals 13 residues. The germline V gene encodes CDR1 SGDLS and CDR2 YYNGEE. CDR3 in amino acids: CASTPSNTGELFF. CDR3 nucleotide sequence: TGTGCCAGCACGCCTTCGAACACCGGGGAGCTGTTTTTT.

The CDR3 DNA reads TGTGCCAGCAGCTTAGCGGCGGTGGACCGGGACAGGTTATCCTACGAGCAGTACTTC. It translates to CASSLAAVDRDRLSYEQYF. The rearrangement links TRBV7-9 to TRBJ2-7; the match to TRBD1 covers 8 bases. V lost 0 bases and J lost 1; bases outside the gene matches: 14. The CDR3 length is 19 residues. Per the germline V gene, CDR1 is SEHNR and CDR2 is FQNEAQ (reference sequence).

This chain connects TRBV27 to TRBJ2-1, with D possibly called TRBD1 or TRBD2 (6 bases each). Trimming shortened V by 7 bases and J by 2 bases, and 12 bases separated the two germline ends. This CDR3 spans 14 amino acids. Germline values: CDR1 MNHEY, CDR2 SMNVEV (reference sequence). CDR3 amino acids: CASKGGVAYNEQFF. CDR3 DNA: TGTGCCAGCAAGGGGGGAGTCGCCTACAATGAGCAGTTCTTC.

The rearrangement uses TRBV5-4 and TRBJ2-7; D gene uncertain. The germline V gene has CDR1 SGHNT and CDR2 YYREEE (reference sequence). This CDR3 region has 11 residues. Deletions cut 0 bases from V and 8 bases from J, with 6 bases between. CDR3 coding DNA: TGTGCCAGCAGCTTGGGTGCGCAGCAGTACTTC. This translates into CASSLGAQQYF.

The chain combines TRBV4-1 with TRBJ1-1, with a weak D call TRBD1 (6 bases). Germline values: CDR1 MGHRA, CDR2 YSYEKL. This CDR3 contains 16 residues. V was clipped by 4 bases and J by 3 bases, with 18 bases between them. CDR3 sequence: CASSLDIEGGDTEAFF. DNA for the CDR3: TGCGCCAGCAGCCTGGATATTGAGGGGGGTGACACTGAAGCTTTCTTT.

Remarks on this clone: In the same sample, other DNA sequences code for this CDR3. The chain couples TRBV18 to TRBJ2-5; 11 bases match TRBD1. J lost 3 bases, V lost 6 bases, and 6 bases had no gene match. Germline CDR1 reads KGHSH; CDR2 reads LQKENI. There are 15 residues in the CDR3. CDR3 DNA sequence: TGTGCCAGCTCGCCGCCGGGACAGGGGGAAGAGACCCAGTACTTC. This sequence encodes CASSPPGQGEETQYF. The variable domain in full, with the rest retrieved from reference TRBV18 and TRBJ2-5, is NAGVMQNPRHLVRRRGQEARLRCSPMKGHSHVYWYRQLPEEGLKFMVYLQKENIIDESGMPKERFSAEFPKEGPSILRIQQVVRGDSAAYFCASSPPGQGEETQYFGPGTRLLVL.

This sequence joins TRBV5-6 and TRBJ2-1, with D possibly TRBD1 on 5 matching bases. The CDR3 contains 16 residues. The ends were cut back, 3 bases at V and 8 bases at J, with 21 bases in the middle. Per the germline V gene, CDR1 is SGHDT and CDR2 is YYEEEE. The CDR3 sequence is CASSYDSGGLNYEQFF. CDR3 nucleotides: TGTGCCAGCAGCTACGACAGTGGCGGCCTTAACTATGAGCAGTTCTTC.

This rearrangement joins TRBV6-5 to TRBJ2-4; D might be TRBD2 (6 bases). V was clipped by 0 bases and J by 7 bases, with 13 bases between them. CDR1 MNHEY and CDR2 SVGAGI come from the germline V gene. The CDR3 length is 15 residues. The DNA for the CDR3 is TGTGCCAGCAGTTACTCCGCGGGGCTCGGGAACATTCAGTACTTC. This encodes CASSYSAGLGNIQYF.

The genes are TRBV6-5 and TRBJ2-7; TRBD2 matches at 10 bases. The CDR3 covers 14 residues. Looked up from germline, CDR1 is MNHEY and CDR2 is SVGAGI. Losses at the gene ends were 7 bases for V and 4 bases for J; bases not matched to a gene: 7. CDR3 bases: TGTGCCAGCACCTGGACTAGCGGATTTTACGAGCAGTACTTC. Amino acid sequence: CASTWTSGFYEQYF.

Comments on this clone: This sample also contains other DNA sequences that code for the same CDR3. The chain employs TRBV6-4 and TRBJ2-7; 10 nucleotides align to TRBD1. The CDR3 covers 14 residues. With 3 bases clipped from V and 4 bases from J, the junction kept 3 bases outside the gene matches. Germline values: CDR1 MRHNA, CDR2 SNTAGT. The CDR3 region has the DNA TGTGCCAGCAGTGAGGGGACAGGGGCATACGAGCAGTACTTC. Its protein is CASSEGTGAYEQYF.